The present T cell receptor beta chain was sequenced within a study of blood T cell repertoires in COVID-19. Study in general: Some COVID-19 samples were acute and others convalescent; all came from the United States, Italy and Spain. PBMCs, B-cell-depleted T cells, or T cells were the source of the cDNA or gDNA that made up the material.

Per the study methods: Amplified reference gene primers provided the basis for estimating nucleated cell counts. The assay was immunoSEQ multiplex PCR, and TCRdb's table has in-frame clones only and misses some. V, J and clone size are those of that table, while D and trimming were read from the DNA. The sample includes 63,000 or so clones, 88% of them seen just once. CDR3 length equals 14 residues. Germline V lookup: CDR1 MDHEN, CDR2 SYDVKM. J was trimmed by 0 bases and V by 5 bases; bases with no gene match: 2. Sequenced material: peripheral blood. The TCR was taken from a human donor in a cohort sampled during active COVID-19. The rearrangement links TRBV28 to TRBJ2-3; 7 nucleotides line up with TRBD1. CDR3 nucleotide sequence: TGTGCCAGCAGTGGACAGGTTAGCACAGATACGCAGTATTTT. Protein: CASSGQVSTDTQYF.